Listed below are T cell receptor beta chains from one sample, sequenced in a study of T cells in Graves' hyperthyroidism and ophthalmopathy. TCRdb re-called the multiplex PCR reads through MiXCR, storing one row per CDR3 protein. The sample lists more than 500,000 distinct CDR3 sequences; about 46% were seen once. The sample taken for sequencing was peripheral blood or thyroid tissue (not recorded which). These TCRs come from an adult woman with Graves' disease, either hyperthyroidism or ophthalmopathy (not recorded which). CDR3s include the opening cysteine and the closing phenylalanine or tryptophan. Fields, in order: V gene, CDR3 length, D gene, clone size, J gene, CDR3 protein, CDR3 DNA. D genes are given only for firm matches. The size of a clone is reported for some rows only, either as once, few or many, or as a class for expanded clones.

>TRBV20-1|11|.|many|TRBJ1-2
CSAYNNYGYTF
TGCAGTGCATACAATAACTATGGCTACACCTTC
>TRBV10-3|14|TRBD1|.|TRBJ1-2
CAISESGTGRGYTF
TGTGCCATCAGTGAGTCTGGGACAGGGAGAGGCTACACCTTC
>TRBV12-3/TRBV12-4|13|TRBD1|many|TRBJ1-2
CASSPGQEDGYTF
TGTGCCAGCAGTCCAGGACAGGAGGATGGCTACACCTTC
>TRBV2|15|.|.|TRBJ1-5
CASSELSAGNQPQHF
TGTGCCAGCAGTGAATTGTCGGCGGGCAATCAGCCCCAGCATTTT
>TRBV20-1|20|.|.|TRBJ1-2
CSLNRGRGNQPQHFGDGYTF
.
>TRBV5-1|15|.|many|TRBJ2-6
CASSLDGTGANVLTF
TGTGCTAGCAGCTTAGACGGTACCGGGGCCAACGTCCTGACTTTC
>TRBV7-9|11|.|few|TRBJ1-1
CASSLGGDAFF
TGTGCCAGCAGCTTAGGGGGTGACGCTTTCTTT
>TRBV29-1|13|.|many|TRBJ1-1
CSVGLGLNTEAFF
TGCAGCGTTGGGTTGGGATTGAACACTGAAGCTTTCTTT
>TRBV5-4|14|TRBD1|.|TRBJ1-1
CASSLEGTGPMAFF
TGTGCCAGCAGCTTAGAGGGGACAGGGCCCATGGCTTTCTTT
>TRBV24-1|14|.|.|TRBJ1-2
CATSDRGRTRGYTF
TGTGCCACCAGTGACCGCGGACGGACCCGGGGCTACACCTTC
>TRBV19|15|TRBD1|many|TRBJ1-2
CASSTDRGQNYGYTF
TGTGCCAGTAGTACCGACAGGGGGCAAAACTATGGCTACACCTTC
>TRBV15|14|TRBD1|.|TRBJ1-6
CATSTGTGGSPLHF
TGTGCCACCAGCACCGGGACAGGGGGATCACCCCTCCACTTT